This T cell receptor beta chain was captured in a study of T cell responses to AZD1222 COVID-19 vaccine. In the study overall: Recipients boosted at about 4 weeks or about 12 weeks are pooled.

Study-level points and caveats: Among the donors, most were white British and more were female, and clonal diversity was possibly underestimated. An increase in Spike-specific TCR breadth and depth was observed after two AZD1222 doses. All repertoire sampling was performed exclusively after the peak T cell response.

Trimming left V 9 bases short and J 4 bases short, with 22 bases between. The CDR3 sequence is 16 residues long. Germline CDR1 is LNHDA and CDR2 is SQIVND (reference sequence). This clone was counted between two and nine times. Antigen: not known. Using immunoSEQ multiplex PCR, the repertoire was profiled, and TCRdb retains in-frame clones only, with some absent. The sample yields over 150,000 clones, 87% seen once. This TCR was sampled from an adult in good health. The starting material was peripheral blood, obtained on day 0 of AZD1222 vaccination. The chain couples TRBV19 to TRBJ1-3; possible D gene TRBD1, 6 bases. This CDR3 is CASGSGVGGSGNTIYF. DNA of the CDR3: TGTGCCAGCGGCTCCGGCGTTGGGGGCTCCGGAAACACCATATATTTT.